Below, 30 T cell receptor beta chains from the same sample are listed, as sequenced in a study of blood T cell repertoires in COVID-19. The repertoire was sequenced with immunoSEQ multiplex PCR; TCRdb's copy has only in-frame clones and lacks some. The data show roughly 230,000 clones, about 84% seen once. Sequencing was carried out using peripheral blood. The source is a woman of 80 years or more with acute or convalescent COVID-19.

The V gene is TRBV1, the J gene TRBJ2-4; the D segment call TRBD2 is taken from the table without a DNA check. TRBV1 is annotated as a pseudogene. This CDR3 region has 17 residues. The CDR3: CTSRASGRAIDKNIQYF. DNA of the CDR3: TGCACCAGCAGAGCTAGCGGGAGGGCCATTGACAAAAACATTCAGTACTTC.

The chain couples TRBV5-1 to TRBJ1-3; 9 bases fit TRBD1. The trim removed 0 bases at V and 0 bases at J, leaving 4 bases unmatched. The CDR3 runs 17 residues. The germline V gene encodes CDR1 SGHRS and CDR2 YFSETQ. The CDR3 region is CASSLAGTGNSGNTIYF. The CDR3 DNA follows: TGCGCCAGCAGCTTGGCCGGGACAGGGAACTCTGGAAACACCATATATTTT.

This chain joins TRBV5-1 and TRBJ2-1, with D possibly matching TRBD1 (6 bases). Trimming cost V 1 base and J 12 bases, with 11 bases left between them. CDR3 length equals 12 residues. The germline gives CDR1 SGHRS, CDR2 YFSETQ. The CDR3 DNA reads TGCGCCAGCAGCTTGAAAGGACAGTTGCAGTTCTTC. Protein: CASSLKGQLQFF.

This rearrangement joins TRBV7-8 to TRBJ1-1; a weak D match, TRBD1 (5 bases). CDR3 length: 14 residues. V was cut by 5 bases and J by 7 bases, with 17 bases left in between. Germline CDR1 is SGHVS and CDR2 is FQNEAQ. This chain's CDR3 is CASSPLKGWDEAFF. CDR3 DNA: TGTGCCAGCAGCCCTCTTAAGGGGTGGGATGAAGCTTTCTTT.

The chain couples TRBV15 to TRBJ2-3; 7 bases fit TRBD1. This CDR3 has 16 amino acids. The germline V gene has CDR1 LNHNV and CDR2 YYDKDF (reference sequence). Germline trimming cut 1 base from V and 1 base from J; bases unmatched to any gene: 5. The CDR3 coding sequence is TGTGCCACCAGCAGAGGAAGACAGGGCGGCACAGATACGCAGTATTTT. This codes for CATSRGRQGGTDTQYF.

The chain employs TRBV5-1 and TRBJ2-5; TRBD2 agrees at 9 bases. The CDR3 runs to 15 residues. CDR1 and CDR2 (germline): SGHRS, YFSETQ. J lost 2 bases, V lost 1 base, and 3 bases had no gene match. CDR3 loop: CASSLNSGGQETQYF. CDR3 bases: TGCGCCAGCAGCTTGAACAGCGGGGGGCAAGAGACCCAGTACTTC.

The chain couples TRBV11-2 to TRBJ1-5; D is undetermined. V was trimmed by 3 bases and J by 0 bases, leaving 9 bases between them. CDR3 length equals 15 residues. CDR1 is SGHAT, CDR2 FQNNGV, per germline. Here the CDR3 reads CASSLSGYSNQPQHF. CDR3 nucleotides: TGTGCCAGCAGCTTGTCGGGATATAGCAATCAGCCCCAGCATTTT.

CDR3 sequence: CASSKNRGRTGELFF. The CDR3 DNA sequence: TGTGCCAGCAGTAAAAACAGGGGGCGAACCGGGGAGCTGTTTTTT. V and J are TRBV6-6 and TRBJ2-2; 9 nucleotides match TRBD1. The CDR3 is 15 amino acids. CDR1 is MNHNY, CDR2 SVGAGI, per germline (reference sequence). V lost 5 bases, J lost 5 bases, and 6 bases stayed unmatched.

The V call is TRBV3-1 (or the pseudogene TRBV3-2), the J call TRBJ1-1; 7 nucleotides agree with TRBD1. V gave up 7 bases and J gave up 1 base; unmatched junction bases: 6. This CDR3 contains 14 residues. CDR1 LGHDT and CDR2 YNNKEL come from the germline V gene (reference sequence). The CDR3 region is CASTPGTANTEAFF. Written as DNA, the CDR3 is TGTGCCAGCACCCCCGGGACAGCGAACACTGAAGCTTTCTTT.

This chain links TRBV28 with TRBJ2-4; 7 bases fit TRBD2. Germline values: CDR1 MDHEN, CDR2 SYDVKM. With V trimmed by 7 bases and J by 9 bases, 6 bases remained unmatched. This CDR3 spans 12 amino acids. CDR3 residues: CASTRPGGIQYF. CDR3 bases: TGTGCCAGCACCCGCCCGGGGGGCATTCAGTACTTC.

This chain links TRBV3-1 (or the pseudogene TRBV3-2) with TRBJ2-1, with 10 nucleotides matching TRBD2. CDR1 LGHDT and CDR2 YNNKEL come from the germline V gene (reference sequence). The CDR3 is made up of 16 amino acids. V was clipped by 7 bases and J by 1 base; unmatched bases: 7. CDR3 amino acids: CASTKAGGPSYNEQFF. The CDR3 coding sequence is TGTGCCAGCACCAAAGCGGGGGGGCCATCCTACAATGAGCAGTTCTTC.

In this sample, this clone turned up a few times. V gene TRBV5-1 combines with J gene TRBJ1-2; 8 bases are shared with TRBD1. The CDR3 has 13 amino acids. The ends lost 3 bases at V and 4 bases at J; junction bases unmatched: 2. Looked up from germline, CDR1 is SGHRS and CDR2 is YFSETQ. DNA for the CDR3: TGCGCCAGCAGCTCGGACAGGGTCTATGGCTACACCTTC. Protein: CASSSDRVYGYTF.

This chain uses TRBV5-1 with TRBJ2-7, with a tentative D call TRBD2 (6 bases). The germline V gene has CDR1 SGHRS and CDR2 YFSETQ. The CDR3 sequence is 14 residues long. The V and J ends lost 2 bases and 2 bases respectively, with 11 bases between them. The CDR3 region has the DNA TGCGCCAGCAGCTTAATTACTAGCACCTACGAGCAGTACTTC. It codes for CASSLITSTYEQYF.

The chain has TRBV29-1 and TRBJ2-1; 10 bases agree with TRBD2. This CDR3 spans 15 amino acids. V gave up 4 bases and J gave up 10 bases; unmatched junction bases: 13. Germline values: CDR1 SQVTM, CDR2 ANQGSEA. In nucleotides, the CDR3 is TGCAGCGTTGCCCCCTCTATAGCGGGAGGTAGGGAGCAGTTCTTC. Amino acids: CSVAPSIAGGREQFF.

The rearrangement joins TRBV9 to TRBJ2-7; 9 bases agree with TRBD2. This CDR3 is 15 amino acids long. The junction had 7 bases not matched to a gene; V was cut back by 4 bases and J by 2 bases. CDR1 is SGDLS and CDR2 is YYNGEE in the germline V gene. The CDR3 nucleotides are TGTGCCAGCAGCCCTAGGACTAGCGTAGCCTACGAGCAGTACTTC. Residues: CASSPRTSVAYEQYF.

This clone was detected only once. The chain recombines TRBV15 with TRBJ2-5; TRBD2 matches 8 bases. Trimming at V came to 7 bases and at J to 4 bases, leaving 11 bases not matched to a gene. This CDR3 region has 15 residues. CDR1 and CDR2 from the germline V gene are LNHNV and YYDKDF (reference sequence). CDR3 amino acids: CATTSGLAVRETQYF. The CDR3 nucleotides are TGTGCCACCACCTCAGGACTAGCAGTTAGAGAGACCCAGTACTTC. Looking up the rest from reference TRBV15 and TRBJ2-5 gives the full variable domain: DAMVIQNPRYQVTQFGKPVTLSCSQTLNHNVMYWYQQKSSQAPKLLFHYYDKDFNNEADTPDNFQSRRPNTSFCFLDIRSPGLGDTAMYLCATTSGLAVRETQYFGPGTRLLVL.

This clone was detected only a few times. The rearrangement links TRBV21-1 to TRBJ2-7; the table's D gene call, TRBD2, was not cross checked with the DNA. TRBV21-1 is a documented pseudogene. CDR3 size: 16 residues. This CDR3 reads CASSKVRGRRLYEQYF. The CDR3 coding sequence is TGTGCCAGCAGCAAAGTTCGGGGAAGGAGGCTCTACGAGCAGTACTTC.

The V call is TRBV10-3, the J call TRBJ2-2; possible D gene TRBD2, 7 bases. CDR1 is ENHRY and CDR2 is SYGVKD in the germline V gene. The CDR3 covers 13 residues. With 8 bases removed from V and 8 bases from J, the gap between germline ends came to 15 bases. CDR3 in DNA: TGTGCCATCGACGGGGGGCGTCAAGGGGAGCTGTTTTTT. It specifies CAIDGGRQGELFF.

There are a few counts of this clone. The J gene is TRBJ2-2, the V gene TRBV10-2, with TRBD1 matching 8 bases. Trimming cost V 7 bases and J 0 bases; bases outside gene matches: 1. Germline V gives CDR1 WSHSY, CDR2 SAAADI. The CDR3 is made up of 14 amino acids. CDR3 DNA sequence: TGCGCCAGCAAGGGACAGGCGAACACCGGGGAGCTGTTTTTT. It codes for CASKGQANTGELFF.

The chain recombines TRBV19 with TRBJ1-5, with D possibly being TRBD1 (5 bases). Germline assignment: CDR1 LNHDA and CDR2 SQIVND (reference sequence). V was clipped by 6 bases and J by 2 bases, with 17 bases between them. There are 16 residues in the CDR3. This chain's CDR3 is CASSRWGPDGNQPQHF. CDR3 sequence (DNA): TGTGCCAGTAGCCGCTGGGGCCCTGACGGCAATCAGCCCCAGCATTTT.

This clone was seen many times. The rearrangement uses TRBV25-1 and TRBJ2-7, with TRBD1 as a possible D gene (6 bases). This CDR3 is built from 16 residues. V lost 4 bases and J 0 bases, leaving 16 bases between the germline ends. The germline gives CDR1 MGHDK, CDR2 SYGVNS. This CDR3 is CASSGSRQEVSYEQYF. Here the CDR3 DNA reads TGTGCCAGCAGTGGATCTAGACAGGAGGTCTCCTACGAGCAGTACTTC.

The chain carries TRBV4-2 and TRBJ2-5, with 10 positions matching TRBD2. This CDR3 spans 16 amino acids. Germline values: CDR1 LGHNA, CDR2 YNFKEQ. V shed 4 bases and J 0 bases; nucleotides not matched to a gene: 5. CDR3: CASSPSGGANQETQYF. The DNA of the CDR3 is TGTGCCAGCAGCCCGAGCGGGGGGGCCAACCAAGAGACCCAGTACTTC.

DNA of the CDR3: TGTGCCAGCGGGAGGGGGTTCGATTCACCCCTCCACTTT. Translation: CASGRGFDSPLHF. The chain is built from TRBV9 and TRBJ1-6, with a tentative D call TRBD1 (6 bases). The CDR3 totals 13 residues. Deletions cut 7 bases from V and 8 bases from J, with 13 bases between. Germline V CDR1 and CDR2: SGDLS, YYNGEE. Combining the CDR3 with reference TRBV9 and TRBJ1-6 gives the whole variable domain DSGVTQTPKHLITATGQRVTLRCSPRSGDLSVYWYQQSLDQGLQFLIQYYNGEERAKGNILERFSAQQFPDLHSELNLSSLELGDSALYFCASGRGFDSPLHFGNGTRLTVT.

This chain joins TRBV6-5 and TRBJ1-6; D not resolved. This CDR3 region has 12 residues. V was trimmed by 4 bases and J by 10 bases, leaving 8 bases between them. Germline loops: CDR1 MNHEY, CDR2 SVGAGI. The CDR3 is CASSSAGSPLHF. In nucleotides, the CDR3 is TGTGCCAGCAGTTCCGCGGGGTCACCCCTCCACTTT.

The chain employs TRBV14 and TRBJ1-3; D ambiguous. The length of the CDR3 is 14 residues. The ends were cut back, 1 base at V and 4 bases at J, with 8 bases in the middle. Germline CDR1 is SGHDN and CDR2 is FVKESK. CDR3 sequence (DNA): TGTGCCAGCAGCCAAGTCGGTTACGGAAACACCATATATTTT. Translated: CASSQVGYGNTIYF.

This clone is a singleton in its sample. The V gene is TRBV19, the J gene TRBJ2-3; D possibly corresponds to TRBD1 (5 bases). CDR1 is LNHDA and CDR2 is SQIVND in the germline V gene (reference sequence). CDR3 size: 14 residues. V was trimmed by 9 bases and J by 6 bases, leaving 19 bases between them. CDR3 protein: CASAEQGHADTQYF. DNA for the CDR3: TGTGCCAGCGCGGAGCAGGGCCACGCGGATACGCAGTATTTT.

This sequence joins TRBV7-9 and TRBJ2-1; 7 bases are a match to TRBD2. CDR1 SEHNR and CDR2 FQNEAQ come from the germline V gene (reference sequence). V lost 1 base and J lost 8; bases outside the gene matches: 11. The CDR3 extends over 16 amino acids. As DNA, the CDR3 is TGTGCCAGCAGCTTAGAGAGCGGGATTCTTTCATATGAGCAGTTCTTC. This translates into CASSLESGILSYEQFF. The complete variable domain, with remaining parts taken from reference TRBV7-9 and TRBJ2-1, reads DTGVSQNPRHKITKRGQNVTFRCDPISEHNRLYWYRQTLGQGPEFLTYFQNEAQLEKSRLLSDRFSAERPKGSFSTLEIQRTEQGDSAMYLCASSLESGILSYEQFFGPGTRLTVL.

This rearrangement joins TRBV9 to TRBJ2-3; 10 bases line up with TRBD1. The germline V gene has CDR1 SGDLS and CDR2 YYNGEE. V trimming: 3 bases; J trimming: 5 bases; junction bases outside the gene matches: 9. This CDR3 has 16 residues. Here the CDR3 DNA reads TGTGCCAGCAGCGCCGACGACAGGGGGCGGAAAGATACGCAGTATTTT. This sequence encodes CASSADDRGRKDTQYF.

Written as DNA, the CDR3 is TGTGCCAGCAGCGTCGGGACAGGGGCGTACACTAATGAAAAACTGTTTTTT. It yields the protein CASSVGTGAYTNEKLFF. The chain uses TRBV9 and TRBJ1-4, with 10 bases that match TRBD1. The CDR3 sequence is 17 residues long. Looked up from germline, CDR1 is SGDLS and CDR2 is YYNGEE. V shed 2 bases, J shed 2 bases, and the junction held 6 bases outside the gene matches.

V gene TRBV5-1 combines with J gene TRBJ1-4, with TRBD1 as a possible D gene (6 bases). The CDR3 loop spans 14 amino acids. The V end lost 4 bases, the J end lost 12 bases, and 19 bases lay between the germline ends. The germline gives CDR1 SGHRS, CDR2 YFSETQ. The CDR3 reads CASSPVNAGAELFF. CDR3 in DNA: TGCGCCAGCAGCCCGGTGAACGCAGGGGCGGAACTGTTTTTT.